A single TCR beta chain is shown here with its context. Its antigen is not identified. The source of the sample is a study of Tregs in tolerant kidney transplant recipients. There are 15 residues in the CDR3. The V gene lost 7 bases and the J gene lost 1 base, with 11 bases spanning the gap. Germline CDR1 is SNHLY and CDR2 is FYNNEI. Sequencing was performed with immunoSEQ multiplex PCR; in TCRdb, only in-frame clones are kept and a portion is missing. Here the sample spans hundreds of thousands of clones, 84% being singletons. Study-level results: No direct test of biological reproducibility was done here. Tregs expanded with activated donor B cells seemed most donor-specific.

The sequencing sample was made of CD4+ T cells from blood. The sequence derives from a human donor in good health. The chain employs TRBV2 and TRBJ2-6; maybe TRBD1 (5 bases). DNA for the CDR3: TGTGCCAGCATTAGACAGCCTTCTGGGGCCAACGTCCTGACTTTC. It specifies CASIRQPSGANVLTF.